These 15 T cell receptor beta chains came from one sample sequenced in a study of blood T cell repertoires in COVID-19. Libraries were prepared by immunoSEQ multiplex PCR; TCRdb keeps only in-frame clonotypes and omits some of them. The repertoire consists of under 300,000 clones, with 83% occurring once and the leading ten covering approximately 10%. The sequenced sample was peripheral blood. Receptors originate from a woman aged 45-60 years who had recovered from COVID-19.

This clone was seen once. The rearrangement joins TRBV7-3 to TRBJ2-1, with 10 positions matching TRBD2. Germline V lookup: CDR1 SGHTA, CDR2 FQGTGA. V shed 5 bases and J 6 bases; nucleotides not matched to a gene: 7. The CDR3 length is 15 residues. The CDR3 reads CASSTGTSEGNEQFF. CDR3 sequence (DNA): TGTGCCAGCAGCACCGGGACTAGCGAGGGCAATGAGCAGTTCTTC. Variable domain in full (rest from reference TRBV7-3 and TRBJ2-1): GAGVSQTPSNKVTEKGKYVELRCDPISGHTALYWYRQSLGQGPEFLIYFQGTGAADDSGLPNDRFFAVRPEGSVSTLKIQRTERGDSAVYLCASSTGTSEGNEQFFGPGTRLTVL.

This chain joins TRBV6-6 and TRBJ1-2; D gene unclear. Trimming stripped 3 bases from V and 8 bases from J, with 13 bases between. Germline V CDR1 and CDR2: MNHNY, SVGAGI (reference sequence). CDR3 length: 13 amino acids. The CDR3 nucleotides read TGTGCCAGCAGTTATGTGGCCACGCAGGGCTACACCTTC. Translating it yields CASSYVATQGYTF.

The chain employs TRBV7-2 and TRBJ2-1; TRBD2 matches at 7 bases. V shed 0 bases and J 6 bases; nucleotides not matched to a gene: 11. CDR3 size: 17 residues. Looked up from germline, CDR1 is SGHTA and CDR2 is FQGNSA. CDR3 in DNA: TGTGCCAGCAGCTTAGCTCCTAGCGGAAGAGGGGTCAATGAGCAGTTCTTC. The encoded protein is CASSLAPSGRGVNEQFF.

The gene calls are TRBV18 and TRBJ2-1, with TRBD2 matching 12 bases. CDR3 length: 15 residues. J lost 6 bases, V lost 3 bases, and 3 bases had no gene match. CDR1 KGHSH and CDR2 LQKENI come from the germline V gene. CDR3 loop: CASSPLTSGGNEQFF. CDR3 DNA: TGTGCCAGCTCACCGCTGACTAGCGGGGGCAATGAGCAGTTCTTC.

The chain carries TRBV7-8 and TRBJ1-5; tentatively, D is TRBD1 (5 bases). Germline-derived CDR1 and CDR2 are SGHVS and FQNEAQ. V lost 3 bases and J 6 bases, leaving 21 bases between the germline ends. The CDR3 is 17 amino acids. CDR3 DNA sequence: TGTGCCAGCAGCTTCTCCCACACGGGGGGAGTATCTCAGCCCCAGCATTTT. Its protein product is CASSFSHTGGVSQPQHF.

The chain is built from TRBV7-8 and TRBJ2-3; a possible D gene is TRBD2 (6 bases). Germline CDR1 SGHVS, CDR2 FQNEAQ. Trimming left V 8 bases short and J 4 bases short, with 19 bases between. The CDR3 is 15 amino acids. The CDR3 bases are TGTGCCAGCCTTCCGATGGGGGGACGGGCAGATACGCAGTATTTT. Translating it yields CASLPMGGRADTQYF.

The J gene is TRBJ2-1, the V gene TRBV2; maybe TRBD2 (6 bases). Germline V gives CDR1 SNHLY, CDR2 FYNNEI. V lost 8 bases, J lost 7 bases, and 15 bases lay in between. The CDR3 runs 13 residues. Here the CDR3 DNA reads TGTGCCAGCCGCCGGGCGGGGAGGAATGAGCAGTTCTTC. This encodes CASRRAGRNEQFF. The whole variable domain, filled in from reference TRBV2 and TRBJ2-1, reads EPEVTQTPSHQVTQMGQEVILRCVPISNHLYFYWYRQILGQKVEFLVSFYNNEISEKSEIFDDQFSVERPDGSNFTLKIRSTKLEDSAMYFCASRRAGRNEQFFGPGTRLTVL.

This chain joins TRBV19 and TRBJ1-5; 7 bases align to TRBD1. This CDR3 has 14 residues. V shed 6 bases and J 3 bases; nucleotides not matched to a gene: 5. The germline CDR1 and CDR2 sequences are LNHDA and SQIVND (reference sequence). Written as DNA, the CDR3 is TGTGCCAGTAGACCGGGACAGCTCAATCAGCCCCAGCATTTT. Its protein product is CASRPGQLNQPQHF.

This clone was picked up a small number of times. The chain recombines TRBV6-2 or TRBV6-3 with TRBJ2-7; TRBD2 might be the D (5 bases). CDR1 and CDR2 from the germline V gene are MNHEY and SVGEGT. This CDR3 is 15 amino acids long. The V end lost 0 bases, the J end lost 10 bases, and 19 bases lay between the germline ends. The CDR3 is CASSYSLSGSLFQYF. CDR3 DNA sequence: TGTGCCAGCAGTTACTCTCTATCGGGATCACTCTTCCAGTACTTC.

The chain links TRBV7-9 to TRBJ2-1; D gene unclear. The germline V gene has CDR1 SEHNR and CDR2 FQNEAQ (reference sequence). This CDR3 is built from 14 residues. V lost 1 base to trimming and J lost 0 bases, with 4 bases between them. Written as DNA, the CDR3 is TGTGCCAGCAGCTTAGGGAGCTCCTACAATGAGCAGTTCTTC. Amino acids: CASSLGSSYNEQFF.

The rearrangement uses TRBV6-5 and TRBJ1-1, with D possibly being TRBD1 (5 bases). Between the trimmed V and J ends, which lost 5 bases and 10 bases, there was a span of 23 bases. Germline V gene sequence: CDR1 MNHEY, CDR2 SVGAGI. The CDR3 has 15 residues. CDR3 sequence (DNA): TGTGCCAGCAGTCAGGGCGCCCGGGGGACGTGGCGAGCTTTCTTT. This translates into CASSQGARGTWRAFF.

This clone was detected once. This chain uses TRBV24-1 with TRBJ2-1; 8 bases agree with TRBD2. The CDR3 loop spans 16 amino acids. Trimming removed 5 bases from V and 0 bases from J; junction bases left unmatched: 5. Germline assignment: CDR1 KGHDR and CDR2 SFDVKD. The CDR3 DNA reads TGTGCCACCAGTGGAGGGCTAGCGGGCTCCTACAATGAGCAGTTCTTC. As protein: CATSGGLAGSYNEQFF.

The chain couples TRBV5-4 to TRBJ2-3, with TRBD1 identical over 7 bases. J lost 2 bases, V lost 4 bases, and 7 bases had no gene match. Germline assignment: CDR1 SGHNT and CDR2 YYREEE (reference sequence). The CDR3 covers 15 residues. Here the CDR3 DNA reads TGTGCCAGCAGCCTGGAGACAGGGAACACAGATACGCAGTATTTT. Its translation: CASSLETGNTDTQYF.

This chain joins TRBV10-3 and TRBJ2-7; 7 bases match TRBD1. Germline CDR1 is ENHRY and CDR2 is SYGVKD. V trimming: 7 bases; J trimming: 1 base; junction bases outside the gene matches: 4. The CDR3 spans 13 residues. The CDR3 spells CAIMAGGSYEQYF. The CDR3 bases are TGTGCCATCATGGCAGGGGGTTCCTACGAGCAGTACTTC.

The chain couples TRBV5-4 to TRBJ2-5, with 8 bases aligning to TRBD2. The CDR3 totals 16 residues. CDR1 and CDR2 (germline): SGHNT, YYREEE (reference sequence). The junction had 12 bases not matched to a gene; V was cut back by 4 bases and J by 4 bases. CDR3 residues: CASSPTLLAGRETQYF. In DNA, the CDR3 is TGTGCCAGCAGCCCTACCCTTTTAGCGGGGAGAGAGACCCAGTACTTC.